A selection of T cell receptor beta chains follows, all from one sample in a study of identical twins. In TCRdb, the 5' RACE reads were re-called with MiXCR into one record per CDR3 protein. Of hundreds of thousands of distinct CDR3 sequences listed, around 21% are singletons. The sample was also linked to a second study, of T cells expressing NK-cell markers.

Sequencing was performed on PBMCs. Receptor source: a woman between 18 and 29 years old in good health. CDR3s include the opening cysteine and the closing phenylalanine or tryptophan. A D gene is named only where the DNA matches it firmly. Part of the rows lack a size; the others show once, few, many or a class for expanded clones.

clone size	V gene	D gene	J gene	CDR3 DNA	CDR3 protein
.	TRBV5-1	TRBD2	TRBJ2-3	TGCGCCAGCAGCTCGAGCGGGAGTCTTGGGGATACGCAGTATTTT	CASSSSGSLGDTQYF
.	TRBV20-1	.	TRBJ2-3	TGCAGTGCTCGACTTGGTGTGGCGCCCGATACGCAGTATTTT	CSARLGVAPDTQYF
few	TRBV20-1	TRBD2	TRBJ2-5	TGCAGTGCCCCGGGACTAGCGGGGTTTGTTGTCCAGACCCAGTACTTC	CSAPGLAGFVVQTQYF
few	TRBV12-3/TRBV12-4	.	TRBJ2-7	TGTGCCAGCAGTTTAGGGGCCTGGATGAACGAGCAGTACTTC	CASSLGAWMNEQYF
once	TRBV10-3	TRBD2	TRBJ2-7	TGTGCCATCAGTGAACCGGGACTAGCGTTGTTAAAGCAGTACTTC	CAISEPGLALLKQYF
.	TRBV9	.	TRBJ2-1	TGTGCCAGCAGCCCGGGAGTGACCAACAATGAGCAGTTCTTC	CASSPGVTNNEQFF
many	TRBV20-1	.	TRBJ2-2	TGCAGTGCTTTGGGACAGAACACCGGGGAGCTGTTTTTT	CSALGQNTGELFF
.	TRBV14	.	TRBJ2-3	TGTGCCAGCAGCCAAGATCTCGGAATGGGGGGCACAGATACGCAGTATTTT	CASSQDLGMGGTDTQYF
few	TRBV5-5	.	TRBJ2-7	TGTGCCAGCAGCCATATTAGCGGCGCCCTCTCCCGCGAGCAGTACTTC	CASSHISGALSREQYF
many	TRBV7-8	.	TRBJ2-1	TGTGCCAGCAGACTAGAAGTGGACGGCAATGAGCAGTTCTTC	CASRLEVDGNEQFF
.	TRBV6-5	TRBD2	TRBJ2-3	TGTGCCAGCAGTTATAGCCTAGCGGGAGTTGGAGATACGCAGTATTTT	CASSYSLAGVGDTQYF
few	TRBV4-3	.	TRBJ2-2	TGCGCCAGCAGCCAAGTACTGTCGAACACCGGGGAGCTGTTTTTT	CASSQVLSNTGELFF
.	TRBV6-5	.	TRBJ1-1	TGTGCCAGCAGTTACCCAGGGGTGACCACTGAAGCTTTCTTT	CASSYPGVTTEAFF
many	TRBV10-3	.	TRBJ2-3	TGTGCCATCAGCTTAAGCACAGATACGCAGTATTTT	CAISLSTDTQYF
few	TRBV20-1	.	TRBJ2-7	TGCAGTGCCCTGGGCTACTCCTACGAGCAGTACTTC	CSALGYSYEQYF
.	TRBV7-6	TRBD2	TRBJ2-7	TGTGCCAGCAGCGAGAGAGCCGGGACTAGCGGAGCATACGAGCAGTACTTC	CASSERAGTSGAYEQYF
.	TRBV12-3/TRBV12-4	.	TRBJ2-7	TGTGCCAGCAGCCCGGGAGAGACTTGGAAGAAGTACTTC	CASSPGETWKKYF
few	TRBV12-3/TRBV12-4	TRBD1	TRBJ2-5	TGTGCCAGCACCTACAGGGGTGGGGAGACCCAGTACTTC	CASTYRGGETQYF
many	TRBV20-1	.	TRBJ2-2	TGCAGTGCTAGTCCTGCGAACACCGGGGAGCTGTTTTTT	CSASPANTGELFF
few	TRBV20-1	.	TRBJ2-1	TGCAGTGCGGATGCGATCGACAATGAGCAGTTCTTC	CSADAIDNEQFF
many	TRBV6-1	.	TRBJ2-7	TGTGCCAGCACTACGGACGGGGGAAGCTCCTACGAGCAGTACTTC	CASTTDGGSSYEQYF
.	TRBV29-1	.	TRBJ2-5	TGCAGCGTTGGCACTAGTGGAGAGACCCAGTACTTC	CSVGTSGETQYF
few	TRBV12-3/TRBV12-4	.	TRBJ1-3	TGTGCCAGCAGTTTAGACACAGGCGGCCCTGGAAACACCATATATTTT	CASSLDTGGPGNTIYF
many	TRBV10-3	.	TRBJ1-2	TGTGCCTCACAGGCCGGGGGAGCCGGCTACACCTTC	CASQAGGAGYTF
.	TRBV20-1	.	TRBJ2-7	TGCAGTGCTAGAGTCAGGAATGGGTTCGAGCAGTACTTC	CSARVRNGFEQYF
many	TRBV15	TRBD2	TRBJ2-5	TGTGCCACCAGCATAAGACCCCCGGGACTACCTAAAGAGACCCAGTACTTC	CATSIRPPGLPKETQYF
many	TRBV6-2/TRBV6-3	TRBD2	TRBJ2-3	TGTGCCAGCACCAAATCCACAGTGCCTAGCGGGACTGGTACGCAGTATTTT	CASTKSTVPSGTGTQYF
many	TRBV29-1	.	TRBJ2-7	TGCAGCGTTGAGGGGCAGGGAAGAGATAACGAGCAGTACTTC	CSVEGQGRDNEQYF
.	TRBV6-5	TRBD1	TRBJ1-2	TGTGCCAGCAGTTCTCCGGGACAGGGGAGCAACTATGGCTACACCTTC	CASSSPGQGSNYGYTF
.	TRBV20-1	.	TRBJ2-3	TGCAGTGGGGAGCGGAGTGGCACAGATACGCAGTATTTT	CSGERSGTDTQYF
.	TRBV4-1	.	TRBJ1-2	TGCGCCAGCAGCCAAGTATCTGTCTGGGGTAATTCGGGCTACACCTTC	CASSQVSVWGNSGYTF
.	TRBV7-8	.	TRBJ2-3	TGTGCCAGCAGCATAGGACAGATTAGCACAGATACGCAGTATTTT	CASSIGQISTDTQYF
few	TRBV3-1	.	TRBJ1-1	TGTGCCAGCAGCCGGGGTTTCACTGAAGCTTTCTTT	CASSRGFTEAFF
.	TRBV12-3/TRBV12-4	.	TRBJ2-2	TGTGCCAGCAGTTTTACCACCGGGGAGCTGTTTTTT	CASSFTTGELFF
few	TRBV5-5	TRBD1	TRBJ1-5	TGTGCCAGCAGCTTAGCCGGGACAGCGAATCAGCCCCAGCATTTT	CASSLAGTANQPQHF
few	TRBV5-1	.	TRBJ2-1	TGCGCCAGCAGCTTGTTTTCTGGGCTCGACAATGAGCAGTTCTTC	CASSLFSGLDNEQFF
.	TRBV12-3/TRBV12-4	TRBD1	TRBJ1-1	TGTGCCAGCACCCCGGGACAGACTGGAGCTTTCTTT	CASTPGQTGAFF
.	TRBV12-3/TRBV12-4	.	TRBJ2-5	TGTGCCAGCACCAGAAACGTACAAGAGACCCAGTACTTC	CASTRNVQETQYF
.	TRBV29-1	TRBD2	TRBJ2-1	TGCAGCGTAGAGCGGACTAGCCCTAACAATGAGCAGTTCTTC	CSVERTSPNNEQFF
.	TRBV7-3	.	TRBJ2-5	TGTGCCAGCAGCTTTCTAGCGTCGGAGACCCAGAACTTC	CASSFLASETQNF
.	TRBV10-1	.	TRBJ2-3	TGCGCCAGCAGTGACCTACAAGGACTTCCAGATACGCAGTATTTT	CASSDLQGLPDTQYF
many	TRBV6-5	TRBD2	TRBJ2-1	TGTGCCAGCAGTTACGTGGCGGGAGGAGACAATGAGCAGTTCTTC	CASSYVAGGDNEQFF
.	TRBV12-3/TRBV12-4	TRBD2	TRBJ2-7	TGTGCCAGCAGTTTGCGGCTAGCGGGTATCTACGAGCAGTACTTC	CASSLRLAGIYEQYF
.	TRBV5-1	TRBD2	TRBJ2-7	TGCGCCAGCAGCTCCGGACTAGGTTTCTACGAGCAGTACTTC	CASSSGLGFYEQYF
many	TRBV20-1	.	TRBJ2-3	TGCAGTGCTAGACCGGGACACGGATTCACAGATACGCAGTATTTT	CSARPGHGFTDTQYF